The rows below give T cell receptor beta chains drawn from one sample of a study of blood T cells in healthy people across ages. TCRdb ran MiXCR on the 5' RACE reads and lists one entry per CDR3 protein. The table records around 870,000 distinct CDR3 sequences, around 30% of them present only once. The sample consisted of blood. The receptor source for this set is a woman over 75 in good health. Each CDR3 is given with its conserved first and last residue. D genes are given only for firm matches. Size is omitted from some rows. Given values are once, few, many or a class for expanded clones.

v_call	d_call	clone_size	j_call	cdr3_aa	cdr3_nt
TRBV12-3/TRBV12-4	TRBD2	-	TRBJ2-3	CASSLVGTSGGRIPDAEYF	TGTGCCAGCAGTTTAGTGGGGACTAGCGGGGGGAGGATCCCAGATGCGGAATATTTT
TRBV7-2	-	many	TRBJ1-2	CASSLAKQGSNYGYTF	TGTGCCAGCAGCTTAGCCAAACAGGGATCCAACTATGGCTACACCTTC
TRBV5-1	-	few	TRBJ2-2	CASSLSQGHGELFF	TGCGCCAGCAGCTTGAGTCAGGGACACGGGGAGCTGTTTTTT
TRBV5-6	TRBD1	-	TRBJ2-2	CASSLAWDSNTGELFF	TGTGCCAGCAGCTTGGCCTGGGACAGCAACACCGGGGAGCTGTTTTTT
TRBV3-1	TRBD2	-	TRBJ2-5	CASSPLAGGLDNEQYF	TGTGCCAGCAGCCCTCTAGCGGGGGGGCTCGACAATGAGCAGTACTTC
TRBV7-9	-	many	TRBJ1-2	CASSLVSQLGNGYTF	TGTGCCAGCAGCTTAGTTTCGCAGCTAGGGAATGGCTACACCTTC
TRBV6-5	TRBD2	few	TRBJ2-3	CAGRPSGAYTDTQYF	TGTGCCGGCAGGCCTAGCGGGGCCTACACAGATACGCAGTATTTT
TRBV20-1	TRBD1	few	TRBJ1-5	CSARAGTGRNQPKHF	TGCAGTGCTAGAGCTGGGACAGGGCGCAATCAGCCCAAGCATTTT
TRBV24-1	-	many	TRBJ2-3	CATSAEGDTDTQYF	TGTGCCACCAGTGCCGAGGGGGACACAGATACGCAGTATTTT
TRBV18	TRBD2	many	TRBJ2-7	CASSPPSGLSYEQYF	TGTGCCAGCTCACCCCCTAGCGGACTTTCCTACGAGCAGTACTTC
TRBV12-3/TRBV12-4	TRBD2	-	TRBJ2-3	CASSPSGGRTSADAQYF	TGTGCCAGCAGTCCGAGCGGGGGTCGAACTAGCGCAGATGCGCAGTATTTT
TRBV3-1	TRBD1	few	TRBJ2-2	CASTTGTGVAGELFF	TGTGCCAGCACCACCGGGACAGGGGTCGCCGGGGAGCTGTTTTTT
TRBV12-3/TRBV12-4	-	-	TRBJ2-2	CASKADSLLLTGELFF	TGTGCCAGCAAAGCTGACAGCCTATTGTTAACCGGGGAGCTGTTTTTT
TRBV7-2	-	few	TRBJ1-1	CASSLDVGATEAFF	TGTGCCAGCAGCTTAGATGTTGGGGCCACTGAAGCTTTCTTT
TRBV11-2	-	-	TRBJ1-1	CASRVANTEAFF	TGTGCCAGCAGGGTAGCGAACACTGAAGCTTTCTTT
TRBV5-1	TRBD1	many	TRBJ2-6	CASSSSGTGAFSGANVLTF	TGCGCCAGCAGCTCTTCCGGGACAGGGGCCTTTTCCGGGGCCAACGTCCTGACTTTC
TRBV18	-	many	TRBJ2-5	CASSTQLAQETQYF	TGTGCCAGCTCAACCCAGCTAGCCCAAGAGACCCAGTACTTC
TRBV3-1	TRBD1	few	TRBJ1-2	CASSGLTGVDGYTF	TGTGCCAGCAGCGGCTTAACAGGGGTTGATGGCTACACCTTC
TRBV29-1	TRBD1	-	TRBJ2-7	CSVVRGSSYEQYF	TGCAGCGTTGTCAGGGGGAGCTCCTACGAGCAGTACTTC
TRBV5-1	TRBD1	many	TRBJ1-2	CASSTDRVDLYGYTF	TGCGCCAGCAGTACGGACAGGGTAGACCTTTATGGCTACACCTTC
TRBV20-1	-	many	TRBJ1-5	CSASEGAGPQHF	TGCAGTGCTAGTGAAGGGGCTGGGCCCCAGCATTTT
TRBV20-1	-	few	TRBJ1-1	CSASARAWVTEAFF	TGCAGTGCTAGCGCTAGGGCATGGGTCACTGAAGCTTTCTTT
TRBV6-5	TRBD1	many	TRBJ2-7	CASSPRQGPLSEQYF	TGTGCCAGCAGTCCCCGACAGGGCCCCCTATCCGAGCAGTACTTC
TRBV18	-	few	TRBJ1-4	CASSPGTQNEKLFF	TGTGCCAGCTCACCCGGGACTCAAAATGAAAAACTGTTTTTT
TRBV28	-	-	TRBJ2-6	CASNPTGRGANVLTF	TGTGCCAGTAATCCGACAGGGAGGGGGGCCAACGTCCTGACTTTC
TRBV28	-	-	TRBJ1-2	CASSFPGGARGYTF	TGTGCCAGCAGTTTCCCCGGGGGCGCACGAGGCTACACCTTC
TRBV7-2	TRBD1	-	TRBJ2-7	CASSLTPGQGAQEQYF	TGTGCCAGCAGCCTGACACCGGGACAGGGGGCTCAGGAGCAGTACTTC
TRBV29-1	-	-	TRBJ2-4	CSVASPAGLNIQYF	TGCAGCGTCGCATCCCCCGCAGGGTTGAACATTCAGTACTTC